This TCR beta chain was sequenced in a study of cytomegalovirus exposure and HLA in healthy donors. General study findings and limits: Among donors in an Asian-associated ancestry cluster, a later analysis reportedly found fewer N-insertions than the approximately 670-donor mean.

The CDR3 contains 14 residues. Trimming took 5 bases from V and 5 from J, leaving 15 bases between them. Germline assignment: CDR1 MDHEN and CDR2 SYDVKM. On this clone: The antigen is undetermined.

Use of 60 Vbeta and 13 Jbeta primers characterized the PCR. The method was immunoSEQ multiplex PCR; TCRdb's version includes in-frame clones alone and lacks a portion of them. Among 150,000 to 200,000 clones, about 87% were seen once, and the ten largest hold 1.5% to 2%. The receptor was isolated from a woman aged 18-29 years in good health and CMV-seronegative. This chain joins TRBV28 and TRBJ1-2, with no clear D. Sequenced material: PBMCs. DNA for the CDR3: TGTGCCAGCAGTCCCCCCGGTGCTAGGTATGGCTACACCTTC. Translated: CASSPPGARYGYTF.